The present T cell receptor (beta chain) was sequenced within a study of blood T cells in healthy people across ages (dated by TCRdb to between 2014 and 2017). Broadly, across the study: In model experiments, roughly one uniquely barcoded TCR beta cDNA molecule per two T cells was captured by template switching. The study measured age-related changes in TCR beta repertoire diversity using deep sequencing normalized with unique cDNA molecular identifiers. Four age groups were formed from the donors: young (average 16 years), middle-aged (around 39), aged (roughly 59) and long-lived (about 80). To avoid experimental bias, donors of different ages were distributed randomly across sequencing lanes. The study analyzed two additional independent replicas of 1 million unique cDNA reads from the same blood draw for two donors, one aged 18 to 29 and one aged 80 or older. On the study overall, not on this receptor specifically: Conclusive comparison of naive and antigen-experienced compartments was prevented by the profiling of bulk unsorted PBMCs. Observed TCR beta diversity per million T cells fell roughly linearly with age, and a significant reduction was already apparent by age approximately 40. Observed TCR beta diversity correlated strongly with the percentage of naive T cells measured by flow cytometry. Compared with the aged group, more naive CD4+ T cells, fewer expanded clones and increased TCR diversity were shown by the long-lived group, suggesting age selection. Because donor CMV infection status was unknown, age-related changes in expanded clonotypes were potentially confounded. Estimates of total diversity based on one million sequenced T cells were regarded as lower bounds and as underestimates.

The CDR3 starts with the cysteine, ends with the phenylalanine, and has 17 residues. Just the 51-base CDR3 DNA is kept, in frame starting at base 1. From a lookup of the germline V gene (reference sequence), CDR1 and CDR2 are MNHEY and SMNVEV. V loses 5 bases of germline sequence and J loses 11 bases, and the interval between the two ends is 30 bases. Turning to this clonotype: No cognate antigen has been identified for it. This clone may be a read error of a much larger clone one base away.

Library preparation used 5' RACE. Sequencing took place on an Illumina HiSeq 2500. The second PCR ran for about 7 to 11 cycles and used a J-beta primer mix along with a sample-barcoded 5' primer. A template-switch 5' adaptor carrying 12 random nucleotides introduced a unique molecular identifier onto each TCR beta cDNA molecule. Each sample yielded at least 3 million CDR3-containing paired-end reads. The Mint cDNA synthesis kit, primed by a TRBC-specific oligonucleotide, was used to synthesize first-strand cDNA from all RNA. Following uracil-DNA glycosylase treatment, all cDNA underwent a first 18-cycle PCR with the universal primers M1SS and BC2_uni_R. The authors processed their data as follows. For normalization, 1 million high-quality reads were randomly selected from each sample, with every read carrying a distinct molecular identifier. Reads sharing molecular identifiers were discarded rather than binned into consensus sequences. MiTCR, with a Q25 quality threshold and the strictest error-elimination algorithm, was used for CDR3 identification, clonotype clustering and error correction. A nonparametric unseen species model with Euler transformation was used to estimate lower-bound total TCR beta diversity. Clones were called with MiXCR by TCRdb after fastp trimmed the public reads at Q25, and only in-frame beta chains were retained. Rows with one shared CDR3 protein collapse into an entry with the most common genes and DNA. TCRdb, not the authors, supplied the V and J calls. The sample table contains about 900,000 distinct CDR3 sequences; only one count was recorded for roughly 43% of them. The ten largest clones represent 10% to 15% of the sample.

The 39 donors, aged about 6 to 95 years, were systemically healthy Caucasian individuals from Russia. Each donor gave ten milliliters of peripheral blood, collected into EDTA-treated Vacutainer tubes. PBMCs were isolated by Ficoll-Paque density-gradient centrifugation, with at least 7 million obtained per sample. Total RNA was extracted from PBMCs with Trizol reagent, with at least 6 micrograms obtained per sample. The percentages of naive CD45RAhigh/CD27high T cells were determined by flow cytometry on a PBMC aliquot from every donor. Input material: blood. The sequence derives from a man under 40 in good health. The sequence links TRBV27 to TRBJ2-5, with a tentative D gene TRBD2 over 6 matching bases. In nucleotide form, the sequence is TGTGCCAGCAGTCCACATAGGAGCGGCGGGGATGGGGGTGAGCAGTACTTC. This sequence encodes CASSPHRSGGDGGEQYF.